The following is a TCR beta chain sequence with its context. Its specificity is unknown. The germline V gene encodes CDR1 MNHEY and CDR2 SMNVEV (reference sequence). This CDR3 is 15 amino acids long. Trimming left V 6 bases short and J 1 base short, with 12 bases between. This sample is part of a study of shared clonotypes between healthy human individuals. Overall study results and limits: When naive CD4 clonotypes were compared across a few donors, 5% to 5.5% were shared. What limited the represented genetic and exposure-history diversity was the small number of donors.

Sequencing used immunoSEQ multiplex PCR; TCRdb keeps in-frame clones, though not all of them. The table lists about 2.4 million clones, around 94% of them singletons. V gene TRBV27 combines with J gene TRBJ2-2; the D gene is possibly TRBD2 (6 bases). The TCR comes from a man aged 18 to 29 in good health. Sequencing used naive CD4+ T cells sorted from blood. As to subset: CD45RA+ positively selected. CDR3: CASRKGLLNTGELFF. In nucleotides, the CDR3 is TGTGCCAGCAGAAAGGGACTCCTGAACACCGGGGAGCTGTTTTTT.